A selection of T cell receptor beta chains follows, all from one sample in a study of regulatory T cells in long-lasting Graves disease. TCRdb reanalysed the multiplex PCR reads using MiXCR and keeps one entry per CDR3 protein. The sample holds roughly 450,000 distinct CDR3 sequences, around a fifth seen once. The starting material was peripheral blood mononuclear cells (PBMCs), obtained when the disease was refractory, from a patient treated with antithyroid drugs. The origin of the receptors is a female donor with Graves disease. Both conserved end residues are part of each CDR3. Each record gives: D gene, J gene, V gene, clone size, CDR3 DNA, CDR3 protein. The D gene is left open where the match is weak. For some rows the clone size is stated as once, few or many, or as a class when expanded; others skip it.

-,TRBJ1-1,TRBV10-3,-,TGTGTCGGTGGGGGCTGGAACACTGAAGCTTTCTTT,CVGGGWNTEAFF
-,TRBJ1-1,TRBV20-1,-,TGCAGTGCTAGAGTCCAGGGGACATATGAAGCTTTCTTT,CSARVQGTYEAFF
-,TRBJ2-5,TRBV6-1,many,TGTGCCAGCAGGAGCCGGACTACCCAACAAGAGACCCAGTACTTC,CASRSRTTQQETQYF
TRBD2,TRBJ2-5,TRBV12-3/TRBV12-4,many,TGTGCCAGCAGTCTACTAGCGGGGGGGATCGAGACCCAGTACTTC,CASSLLAGGIETQYF
-,TRBJ2-5,TRBV7-2,many,TGTGCCAGCAGCTTAAGGGGACCCCTGGCCCAGTACTTC,CASSLRGPLAQYF
TRBD1,TRBJ1-2,TRBV5-1,many,TGCGCCAGCAGCTTGGCCGGACAGGGGAGCTATGGCTACACCTTC,CASSLAGQGSYGYTF
-,TRBJ2-2,TRBV7-9,few,TGTGCCAGCAGCCAAACTTCGAACACCGGGGAGCTGTTTTTT,CASSQTSNTGELFF
TRBD1,TRBJ1-4,TRBV10-3,-,TGTGCCATCAGTGAGGGACAGGGCGGTGAAAAACTGTTTTTT,CAISEGQGGEKLFF
-,TRBJ2-5,TRBV5-1,-,TGCGCCAGCAGCGCTACGGAGGAGACCCAGTACTTC,CASSATEETQYF
-,TRBJ1-2,TRBV5-1,few,TGCGCCAGCAGCTTGAGAACAGGAGACAACTATGGCTACACCTTC,CASSLRTGDNYGYTF
-,TRBJ2-7,TRBV2,many,TGTGCCAGCATCGCGCTCCTGGGGGAGCAGTACTTC,CASIALLGEQYF
-,TRBJ2-5,TRBV6-1,-,TGTGCCAGCAGCCCGTTTTCTTTCGGGGCCCTCCAAGAGACCCAGTACTTC,CASSPFSFGALQETQYF
-,TRBJ1-6,TRBV2,many,TGTGCCAGCAGCGGGGTAACACCCCTCCACTTT,CASSGVTPLHF
-,TRBJ2-5,TRBV20-1,-,TGCAGTGCTTCTGACCAACTTGGGGAGACCCAGTACTTC,CSASDQLGETQYF
-,TRBJ1-2,TRBV6-2/TRBV6-3,-,TGTGCCAGCAGTTACTCGTACCAACTATATGGCTACACCTTC,CASSYSYQLYGYTF
-,TRBJ2-7,TRBV6-5,-,TGTGCCAGCAGTTACTCGGGGGTGGGTATGGTCTACGAGCAGTACTTC,CASSYSGVGMVYEQYF
TRBD1,TRBJ1-3,TRBV29-1,-,TGCAGCGTAGAGTCTGGGGACAGTCATTCTGGAAACACCATATATTTT,CSVESGDSHSGNTIYF
-,TRBJ2-7,TRBV2,-,TGTGCCAGCAGTGAAAGCACAGGGGGGGCCTACGAGCAGTACTTC,CASSESTGGAYEQYF
-,TRBJ1-1,TRBV10-3,few,TGTGCCATCAGTGAGTACCAGGCGAACACTGAAGCTTTCTTT,CAISEYQANTEAFF
-,TRBJ1-2,TRBV30,-,TGTGCCTGGACAGCGTACTACTATGGCTACACCTTC,CAWTAYYYGYTF
-,TRBJ1-1,TRBV7-2,-,TGTGCCACAAGACGGAATACTATGAACACTGAAGCTTTCTTT,CATRRNTMNTEAFF
TRBD2,TRBJ2-7,TRBV6-1,-,TGTGCCAGCAGGGGGTGGGAGGGGTGGATGTACTTC,CASRGWEGWMYF
TRBD1,TRBJ2-2,TRBV24-1,few,TGTGCCACCAGTGAGGCTCCGGGACAGCCGAACACCGGGGAGCTGTTTTTT,CATSEAPGQPNTGELFF
-,TRBJ2-7,TRBV7-2,once,TGTGCCAGCAGCTTAAAAGAGAGGACTCATGAGTACTTC,CASSLKERTHEYF
-,TRBJ1-2,TRBV27,many,TGTGCCAGCAGTTTATCAAAGGGGGCTAACTATGGCTACACCTTC,CASSLSKGANYGYTF
TRBD2,TRBJ2-7,TRBV20-1,few,TGCAGTGCTACCAGCAGGGACTACCCCTCCTACGAGCAGTACTTC,CSATSRDYPSYEQYF
-,TRBJ1-1,TRBV15,-,TGTGCCACCAGCAACACTGGAGTCGGGGCTTTCTTT,CATSNTGVGAFF
TRBD1,TRBJ2-7,TRBV2,many,TGTGCCAGAGGGACAGGGGGGGCCTACGAGCAGTACTTC,CARGTGGAYEQYF
-,TRBJ1-2,TRBV30,once,TGTGCCTGGAGTGTCACTACCCTCGATGGCTACACCTTC,CAWSVTTLDGYTF